The 32 T cell receptor beta chains in this list originate from one sample, sequenced in a study of vaccination effects on CD4 cells after COVID-19. Antigens for these TCRs are unknown. Having been cultured for less than 12 days, the cells underwent CD4+ T cell isolation. Profiling relied on immunoSEQ multiplex PCR, and the TCRdb table lists in-frame clones only, not all of them. In the table there are around 46,000 clones, 67% of which are singletons. Sequencing was performed on CD4+ T cells from PBMCs cultured without peptide, taken before COVID-19 vaccination. These receptors all stem from a human donor who received a COVID-19 vaccine.

There are a few counts of this clone. The chain has TRBV19 and TRBJ2-2; D may be TRBD1 (6 bases). Between the trimmed V and J ends, which lost 3 bases and 1 base, there was a span of 15 bases. Germline CDR1 and CDR2: LNHDA and SQIVND (reference sequence). This CDR3 has 17 residues. The CDR3 region has the DNA TGTGCCAGTAGTATGGCGGACAGTTGGGGGAACACCGGGGAGCTGTTTTTT. Protein: CASSMADSWGNTGELFF.

The chain recombines TRBV6-1 with TRBJ1-3; perhaps TRBD1 as D (6 bases). Trimming removed 3 bases from V and 0 bases from J, with 24 bases in between. The CDR3 sequence is 20 residues long. The V gene's germline CDR1 is MNHNS and CDR2 SASEGT. This CDR3 is CASSERVWGAGHSSGNTIYF. CDR3 sequence (DNA): TGTGCCAGCAGTGAGCGGGTCTGGGGTGCGGGACATAGCTCTGGAAACACCATATATTTT.

This clone was counted once. The chain combines TRBV2 with TRBJ2-3; the match to TRBD2 covers 7 bases. CDR1 and CDR2 (germline): SNHLY, FYNNEI. Trimming took 6 bases from V and 7 from J; bases not matched to a gene: 10. This CDR3 is built from 14 residues. CDR3 in amino acids: CASRTEASGNTQYF. The CDR3 region has the DNA TGTGCCAGCAGAACGGAGGCTAGCGGAAATACGCAGTATTTT.

V usage is TRBV3-1 (or the pseudogene TRBV3-2) and J usage is TRBJ2-2; tentatively, D is TRBD1 or TRBD2 (5 bases each). V gave up 5 bases and J gave up 1 base, with 11 bases separating them. Germline lookup yields CDR1 LGHDT and CDR2 YNNKEL (reference sequence). The CDR3 has 15 residues. CDR3 bases: TGTGCCAGCAGCGCTTGGGACCAGAACACCGGGGAGCTGTTTTTT. It codes for CASSAWDQNTGELFF.

This chain uses TRBV6-5 with TRBJ1-5, with D maybe TRBD1 (6 bases). Trimming shortened V by 6 bases and J by 3 bases, and 12 bases separated the two germline ends. Germline-derived CDR1 and CDR2 are MNHEY and SVGAGI. The CDR3 runs 14 residues. The CDR3 reads CASRKDSFNQPQHF. CDR3 in DNA: TGTGCCAGCAGGAAGGACAGTTTCAATCAGCCCCAGCATTTT.

This chain connects TRBV4-3 to TRBJ2-7; D not certain. Germline lookup yields CDR1 LGHNA and CDR2 YSLEER. The CDR3 totals 14 residues. Between the trimmed V and J ends, which lost 1 base and 2 bases, there was a span of 9 bases. This CDR3 is CASSQGAGPYEQYF. CDR3 bases: TGCGCCAGCAGCCAAGGAGCCGGGCCCTACGAGCAGTACTTC.

This clone showed up just a few times. The V call is TRBV3-1 (or the pseudogene TRBV3-2), the J call TRBJ2-7; tentatively, D is TRBD2 (6 bases). Germline loops: CDR1 LGHDT, CDR2 YNNKEL (reference sequence). V was shortened by 4 bases and J by 3 bases, with 13 bases between the two germline ends. This CDR3 has 14 amino acids. This CDR3 is CASSPPGALYEQYF. The CDR3 DNA reads as TGTGCCAGCAGCCCGCCGGGAGCCCTCTACGAGCAGTACTTC.

The chain employs TRBV6-2 or TRBV6-3 and TRBJ1-6; D is perhaps TRBD1 (5 bases). The CDR3 totals 14 residues. Trimming removed 4 bases from V and 7 bases from J, with 11 bases in between. Germline values: CDR1 MNHEY, CDR2 SVGEGT. The CDR3, as DNA: TGTGCCAGCAGTTTTGGGCGGGACAATTCACCCCTCCACTTT. This codes for CASSFGRDNSPLHF.

This chain links TRBV25-1 with TRBJ2-1; 7 bases agree with TRBD2. The CDR3 totals 16 residues. Trimming cost V 2 bases and J 1 base; bases outside gene matches: 5. CDR1 and CDR2 (germline): MGHDK, SYGVNS. DNA for the CDR3: TGTGCCAGCAGTGAAGGGGGGGGTTCTTCCTACAATGAGCAGTTCTTC. Translating gives CASSEGGGSSYNEQFF. The full variable domain, its missing parts supplied by reference TRBV25-1 and TRBJ2-1, is EADIYQTPRYLVIGTGKKITLECSQTMGHDKMYWYQQDPGMELHLIHYSYGVNSTEKGDLSSESTVSRIRTEHFPLTLESARPSHTSQYLCASSEGGGSSYNEQFFGPGTRLTVL.

In this sample, this clone turned up a few times. The rearrangement joins TRBV6-5 to TRBJ1-1, with unresolved D. V was clipped by 7 bases and J by 0 bases, with 15 bases between them. This CDR3 is built from 15 residues. Germline V gives CDR1 MNHEY, CDR2 SVGAGI. CDR3 residues: CASTPPGKMNTEAFF. DNA for the CDR3: TGTGCCAGCACCCCACCCGGGAAAATGAACACTGAAGCTTTCTTT.

CDR3 sequence (DNA): TGCGCCAGCAGCCCGACAATGGGAGACCAGCCCCAGCATTTT. This sequence encodes CASSPTMGDQPQHF. The chain couples TRBV4-3 to TRBJ1-5; D remains unclear. Per the germline V gene, CDR1 is LGHNA and CDR2 is YSLEER. Trimming took 4 bases from V and 7 from J, leaving 14 bases between them. The CDR3 runs to 14 residues.

The chain is built from TRBV12-3 or TRBV12-4 and TRBJ2-7; possibly TRBD2 for D (6 bases). The CDR3 runs 13 residues. V shed 3 bases and J shed 3 bases, with 9 bases lying between them. CDR3 sequence reads: CASSLGEVYEQYF. DNA of the CDR3: TGTGCCAGCAGTTTGGGGGAGGTCTACGAGCAGTACTTC.

The rearrangement links TRBV9 to TRBJ2-2, with D tentatively TRBD2 (5 bases). The V and J ends lost 2 bases and 3 bases respectively, with 14 bases between them. Germline V gene sequence: CDR1 SGDLS, CDR2 YYNGEE. The CDR3 runs to 16 residues. CDR3 residues: CASSVHPTRDTGELFF. DNA for the CDR3: TGTGCCAGCAGCGTCCACCCGACGAGGGACACCGGGGAGCTGTTTTTT.

The chain recombines TRBV15 with TRBJ1-5, with D perhaps TRBD1 (6 bases). V was shortened by 0 bases and J by 7 bases, with 10 bases between the two germline ends. CDR3 size: 14 residues. Germline values: CDR1 LNHNV, CDR2 YYDKDF (reference sequence). CDR3 nucleotides: TGTGCCACCAGCAGAGATAACAGGGACCAGCCCCAGCATTTT. This encodes CATSRDNRDQPQHF. The full variable domain, with the rest looked up from reference TRBV15 and TRBJ1-5, is DAMVIQNPRYQVTQFGKPVTLSCSQTLNHNVMYWYQQKSSQAPKLLFHYYDKDFNNEADTPDNFQSRRPNTSFCFLDIRSPGLGDTAMYLCATSRDNRDQPQHFGDGTRLSIL.

This sequence joins TRBV7-9 and TRBJ1-6; D uncertain. V was trimmed by 1 base and J by 10 bases, leaving 14 bases between them. CDR1 is SEHNR and CDR2 is FQNEAQ in the germline V gene (reference sequence). The CDR3 is 15 amino acids. In nucleotides, the CDR3 is TGTGCCAGCAGCTTAGTTGATAGTACGGAGTCACCCCTCCACTTT. Encoded protein: CASSLVDSTESPLHF.

The V call is TRBV6-6, the J call TRBJ1-5; D may be TRBD1 (5 bases). This CDR3 is built from 14 residues. Per germline, CDR1 MNHNY and CDR2 SVGAGI (reference sequence). Trimming shortened V by 2 bases and J by 7 bases, and 12 bases separated the two germline ends. The CDR3: CASSYHRDPQPQHF. DNA for the CDR3: TGTGCCAGCAGTTACCATCGGGACCCGCAGCCCCAGCATTTT.

The CDR3 nucleotides are TGCAGTGCCAGTCGGGGAGTCATCAATCAGCCCCAGCATTTT. Its translation is CSASRGVINQPQHF. The chain couples TRBV20-1 to TRBJ1-5; D unresolved. Trimming shortened V by 6 bases and J by 3 bases, and 15 bases separated the two germline ends. Per germline, CDR1 DFQATT and CDR2 SNEGSKA (reference sequence). The CDR3 extends over 14 amino acids.

This clone was seen just once. The CDR3 spells CAISGGQALDPNGYTF. The CDR3 DNA reads TGTGCCATCAGTGGAGGACAGGCCCTCGATCCTAATGGCTACACCTTC. This sequence joins TRBV10-3 and TRBJ1-2; 7 nucleotides match TRBD1. Germline V lookup: CDR1 ENHRY, CDR2 SYGVKD. The V gene end was trimmed by 4 bases and the J gene end by 6 bases; junction bases not matched to a gene: 14. The CDR3 has 16 amino acids.

The CDR3 bases are TGTGCCAGCTCCCCGGTTTTACAGTTTGGGATGAACACTGAAGCTTTCTTT. Translation: CASSPVLQFGMNTEAFF. J is TRBJ1-1 and V is TRBV18, with D uncertain. This CDR3 comprises 17 residues. Trimming stripped 6 bases from V and 0 bases from J, with 20 bases between. Germline V lookup: CDR1 KGHSH, CDR2 LQKENI.

This clone was seen a single time. The rearrangement uses TRBV5-1 and TRBJ1-2; the match to TRBD1 covers 7 bases. The CDR3 has 18 residues. CDR1 is SGHRS, CDR2 YFSETQ, per germline. Trimming at V came to 9 bases and at J to 4 bases, leaving 24 bases not matched to a gene. This CDR3 reads CATPYSYRGQSDIYGYTF. CDR3 nucleotide sequence: TGCGCCACCCCATACAGTTACAGGGGTCAAAGTGATATCTATGGCTACACCTTC. The complete variable domain, with remaining parts taken from reference TRBV5-1 and TRBJ1-2, reads KAGVTQTPRYLIKTRGQQVTLSCSPISGHRSVSWYQQTPGQGLQFLFEYFSETQRNKGNFPGRFSGRQFSNSRSEMNVSTLELGDSALYLCATPYSYRGQSDIYGYTFGSGTRLTVV.

The CDR3 protein is CASRAGGRRKNIQYF. In nucleotides, the CDR3 is TGTGCCAGCAGGGCCGGGGGGCGTAGGAAAAACATTCAGTACTTC. The V call is TRBV6-5, the J call TRBJ2-4; D may be TRBD2 (7 bases). V was clipped by 6 bases and J by 4 bases, with 16 bases between them. Germline V gene data show CDR1 as MNHEY and CDR2 as SVGAGI. This CDR3 has 15 amino acids.

The gene calls are TRBV28 and TRBJ1-2; TRBD1 matches at 8 bases. Per germline, CDR1 MDHEN and CDR2 SYDVKM. The V gene end was trimmed by 5 bases and the J gene end by 9 bases; junction bases not matched to a gene: 8. This CDR3 contains 13 residues. CDR3 sequence (DNA): TGTGCCAGCAGTCCTGGGCCAGGGGGCAGCTACACCTTC. Translating gives CASSPGPGGSYTF.

The chain links TRBV10-3 to TRBJ2-7; 10 bases line up with TRBD1. The J segment lost 5 bases and the V segment lost 6 bases, leaving 16 bases of the junction unmatched. This CDR3 has 17 amino acids. Germline V gene sequence: CDR1 ENHRY, CDR2 SYGVKD. CDR3 nucleotide sequence: TGTGCCATCAGGAGGGGTGGGAAGGGACAGGGGACCGACGAGCAGTACTTC. It is translated as CAIRRGGKGQGTDEQYF.

This clone is medium-sized within its sample. The CDR3: CASSPTGGENYGYTF. In DNA form, the CDR3 reads TGTGCCAGCAGCCCAACAGGGGGCGAGAACTATGGCTACACCTTC. The V call is TRBV7-9, the J call TRBJ1-2, with TRBD1 matching 9 bases. The V gene end was trimmed by 5 bases and the J gene end by 2 bases; junction bases not matched to a gene: 6. The CDR3 runs 15 residues. Germline V CDR1 and CDR2: SEHNR, FQNEAQ (reference sequence).

This clone was found once. The chain carries TRBV5-1 and TRBJ2-3, with D perhaps TRBD1 or TRBD2 (6 bases each). Germline V gene data show CDR1 as SGHRS and CDR2 as YFSETQ. The CDR3 consists of 16 residues. V was shortened by 4 bases and J by 6 bases, with 21 bases between the two germline ends. The CDR3 sequence is CASSTTGTSRGDTQYF. The CDR3 nucleotides read TGCGCCAGCAGCACTACCGGGACTTCAAGGGGGGATACGCAGTATTTT.

The rearrangement links TRBV12-5 to TRBJ1-2; tentatively, D is TRBD1 (6 bases). CDR1 LGHNT and CDR2 FRNRAP come from the germline V gene. This CDR3 region has 14 residues. V lost 6 bases and J 5 bases, leaving 16 bases between the germline ends. The CDR3 nucleotides read TGTGCTAGTGGGTTAGACCCAAGGGGGTATGGCTACACCTTC. This gives the protein CASGLDPRGYGYTF.

J is TRBJ2-7 and V is TRBV5-6, with 8 bases fitting TRBD1. Germline CDR1 SGHDT, CDR2 YYEEEE. The CDR3 contains 12 residues. The V and J ends lost 4 bases and 6 bases, in that order; junction bases with no gene match: 3. The CDR3 DNA reads as TGTGCCAGCAGCAGAGACAGGGGCGAGCAGTACTTC. Protein: CASSRDRGEQYF.

The chain links TRBV6-5 to TRBJ1-6; D not certain. CDR1 and CDR2 from the germline V gene are MNHEY and SVGAGI. V was clipped by 3 bases and J by 5 bases, with 11 bases between them. The CDR3 is 15 amino acids. CDR3 sequence: CASSYHSPNNSPLHF. In DNA, the CDR3 is TGTGCCAGCAGTTATCACAGCCCGAATAATTCACCCCTCCACTTT.

As to this clone: A single base separates this from a much larger clone, so it may be a read error. The rearrangement links TRBV11-3 to TRBJ2-7; tentatively, D is TRBD2 (5 bases). V was pared by 2 bases and J by 5 bases, with 16 bases between. In germline, CDR1 is SGHNT, CDR2 YENEEA. The CDR3 has 15 amino acids. CDR3 protein: CASSLSPGGFHEQYF. The CDR3 nucleotides read TGTGCCAGCAGCTTAAGTCCTGGCGGGTTCCACGAGCAGTACTTC.

V usage is TRBV19 and J usage is TRBJ2-7; D uncertain. The CDR3 length is 15 residues. Germline V gene sequence: CDR1 LNHDA, CDR2 SQIVND (reference sequence). V lost 8 bases, J lost 4 bases, and 21 bases lay in between. CDR3 DNA sequence: TGTGCCAGTTCTCAGGCCGCCAAATTGGGGTACGAGCAGTACTTC. This sequence encodes CASSQAAKLGYEQYF.

This clone was found a few times. V gene TRBV27 combines with J gene TRBJ1-2; TRBD1 aligns across 8 bases. The CDR3 spans 13 residues. Germline V lookup: CDR1 MNHEY, CDR2 SMNVEV (reference sequence). The trim removed 5 bases at V and 11 bases at J, leaving 10 bases unmatched. CDR3 residues: CASSAGDRTSYTF. The CDR3, as DNA: TGTGCCAGCAGTGCCGGGGACAGGACATCGTACACCTTC.

The rearrangement links TRBV9 to TRBJ2-1; 10 bases match TRBD2. Germline CDR1 SGDLS, CDR2 YYNGEE. Losses at the gene ends were 7 bases for V and 8 bases for J; bases not matched to a gene: 6. The CDR3 runs 13 residues. CDR3 residues: CASERGGGDEQFF. For the CDR3, the DNA is TGTGCCAGCGAGCGGGGGGGCGGCGATGAGCAGTTCTTC.